This paragraph reports one T cell receptor (beta chain). Antigen: not known. TCRdb re-called the 5' RACE reads; every CDR3 protein appears as one record, without DNA. The sample table sets out 300,000 to 400,000 distinct CDR3 sequences. This record belongs to a study of monozygotic twins with inflammatory bowel disease. Study outcomes and limitations: Evidence failed to back one strong IBD-linked signal or clonotype. Researchers were unable to tell different T cell subtypes apart.

The length of the CDR3 is 15 residues. Germline lookup yields CDR1 GTSNPN and CDR2 SVGIG (reference sequence). This rearrangement joins TRBV30 to TRBJ2-6; absent DNA, TCRdb's TRBD1 call cannot be checked. What was sequenced was blood. The receptor's source is a human donor with ulcerative colitis or Crohn's disease, or a healthy co-twin of an affected twin (not recorded which). CDR3 residues: CAWIRGGPGANVLTF.